The clone carrying this T cell receptor (beta chain) was observed once. Its antigen is unidentified. TCRdb's table, derived via immunoSEQ multiplex PCR, lists solely in-frame clones and lacks some. The sample consists of approximately 60,000 clones, 80% to 95% of them appearing once. The data derive from a study of OX40 agonist ivuxolimab in advanced cancers. Study-wide context: Ivuxolimab was delivered to patients intravenously every 2 weeks at doses spanning 0.01 to 10 mg/kg. Anti-PD-1, anti-PD-L1 or anti-CTLA-4 therapy given earlier was allowed, and roughly 40% had some.

Study findings and constraints: CD8+ T cells were the subset that, on average, had more expanded clones than CD4+.

Germline lookup yields CDR1 MRHNA and CDR2 SNTAGT. V lost 0 bases, J lost 6 bases, and 12 bases lay in between. The CDR3 consists of 15 residues. The TCR was taken from an adult with an advanced solid tumor such as melanoma, head and neck, liver or kidney cancer. The chain carries TRBV6-4 and TRBJ2-1; possible D gene TRBD2, 6 bases. The starting material was CD4+ or CD8+ T cells sorted from blood, obtained in a trial of the OX40 agonist ivuxolimab. The CDR3 nucleotides read TGTGCCAGCAGTGACTCAAACGGGAGTCCCAATGAGCAGTTCTTC. Amino acids: CASSDSNGSPNEQFF.